Listed below are T cell receptor beta chains from one sample, sequenced in a study of blood T cell repertoires in COVID-19. The repertoire was sequenced with immunoSEQ multiplex PCR; TCRdb's copy has only in-frame clones and lacks some. The sample consists of roughly 130,000 clones, about 80% of them appearing once. What was sequenced was peripheral blood. All receptors come from a middle-aged man with active or convalescent COVID-19. The CDR3 runs from the conserved cysteine through the conserved F or W. The order of the fields is CDR3 protein, CDR3 DNA, V gene, J gene, D gene, clone size. The D gene is left open where the match is weak. Clone sizes are given selectively: once, few, many, or a class where the clone is expanded.

CASSHPQFYNEQFF	TGCGCCAGCAGTCACCCCCAATTCTACAATGAGCAGTTCTTC	TRBV23-1	TRBJ2-1	.	.
CASRADRGQHTIYF	TGTGCCAGCAGGGCCGACAGGGGGCAACACACCATATATTTT	TRBV2	TRBJ1-3	TRBD1	.
CASIVRTGLTGELFF	TGTGCCAGTATTGTTCGGACAGGTCTTACCGGGGAGCTGTTTTTT	TRBV19	TRBJ2-2	TRBD1	.
CASYKPPGLEAFF	TGTGCCAGTTACAAGCCTCCCGGACTTGAAGCTTTCTTT	TRBV19	TRBJ1-1	.	.
CASSPGQGETEAFF	TGTGCCAGCTCACCCGGACAGGGGGAGACTGAAGCTTTCTTT	TRBV18	TRBJ1-1	TRBD1	.
CASSRTGTVNTGELFF	TGTGCCAGCAGTCGTACCGGGACTGTGAACACCGGGGAGCTGTTTTTT	TRBV7-3	TRBJ2-2	.	.
CSVPFYGYTF	TGCAGTGTTCCCTTCTATGGCTACACCTTC	TRBV20-1	TRBJ1-2	.	few
CASSFDGINQPQHF	TGCGCCAGCAGCTTCGACGGGATCAATCAGCCCCAGCATTTT	TRBV5-1	TRBJ1-5	.	.
CASKLAGDYEQYF	TGTGCCAGCAAACTAGCGGGGGACTACGAGCAGTACTTC	TRBV27	TRBJ2-7	TRBD2	.
CASSRTENTEAFF	TGTGCCAGCAGCCGGACAGAAAACACTGAAGCTTTCTTT	TRBV12-3/TRBV12-4	TRBJ1-1	.	few
CSVEQGRNTIYF	TGCAGCGTTGAACAGGGCAGAAACACCATATATTTT	TRBV29-1	TRBJ1-3	.	.
CASSLELTAGANVLTF	TGTGCCAGCAGCCTAGAGCTGACAGCTGGGGCCAACGTCCTGACTTTC	TRBV5-5	TRBJ2-6	.	.
CASSNEGVISYNEQFF	TGCGCCAGCAGCAACGAGGGGGTAATTTCCTACAATGAGCAGTTCTTC	TRBV5-1	TRBJ2-1	.	.
CASTLLGANTEAFF	TGTGCCAGTACCCTACTGGGAGCGAACACTGAAGCTTTCTTT	TRBV19	TRBJ1-1	.	.
CASSWTGSNIQYF	TGTGCCAGCAGCTGGACAGGGTCCAACATTCAGTACTTC	TRBV7-2	TRBJ2-4	TRBD1	.
CASSWGQGDQPQHF	TGCGCCAGCAGCTGGGGACAGGGTGATCAGCCCCAGCATTTT	TRBV5-1	TRBJ1-5	TRBD1	few
CASSQAHLYEQYF	TGTGCCAGCAGCCAAGCACACCTCTACGAGCAGTACTTC	TRBV3-1/TRBV3-2	TRBJ2-7	.	.
CAIRGQGDGNQPQHF	TGTGCCATCAGGGGGCAGGGGGATGGGAATCAGCCCCAGCATTTT	TRBV10-3	TRBJ1-5	TRBD1	.
CASSSETGFWNEQFF	TGTGCCAGCAGCTCCGAGACGGGGTTTTGGAATGAGCAGTTCTTC	TRBV9	TRBJ2-1	.	.
CASSYNSGRSFNQPQHF	TGTGCCAGCAGTTACAACAGCGGAAGGTCCTTCAATCAGCCCCAGCATTTT	TRBV6-2/TRBV6-3	TRBJ1-5	.	.
CASSILPGQTGYNSPLHF	TGTGCCAGTAGTATACTACCGGGACAGACTGGCTATAATTCACCCCTCCACTTT	TRBV19	TRBJ1-6	TRBD1	.
CASSSQIAGGVADEQYF	TGTGCCAGCAGCTCACAAATAGCGGGGGGGGTCGCGGACGAGCAGTACTTC	TRBV7-8	TRBJ2-7	TRBD2	.
CASRQGNEKLFF	TGTGCCAGCAGACAGGGTAATGAAAAACTGTTTTTT	TRBV2	TRBJ1-4	.	.
CASSPGTLSYEQYF	TGCGCCAGCAGCCCTGGGACACTCTCCTACGAGCAGTACTTC	TRBV5-1	TRBJ2-7	.	once
CASSTGTAFSGNTIYF	TGCGCCAGCAGTACCGGGACAGCTTTCTCTGGAAACACCATATATTTT	TRBV10-1	TRBJ1-3	TRBD1	.
CSANTEIEQYF	TGCAGTGCCAATACAGAGATTGAGCAGTACTTC	TRBV20-1	TRBJ2-7	.	.
CASSFGTGMNTEAFF	TGTGCCAGCAGCTTCGGGACAGGAATGAACACTGAAGCTTTCTTT	TRBV9	TRBJ1-1	TRBD1	.
CASSPRRGGDEQFF	TGTGCCAGCAGCCCTCGGCGGGGTGGAGATGAGCAGTTCTTC	TRBV7-2	TRBJ2-1	.	.
CSVEEAGSTINEQYF	TGCAGCGTTGAAGAGGCAGGGTCCACGATAAACGAGCAGTACTTC	TRBV29-1	TRBJ2-7	.	.
CASRTGDYNSPLHF	TGTGCCAGTAGAACAGGTGATTATAATTCACCCCTCCACTTT	TRBV19	TRBJ1-6	.	once
CAWSGRGENYGYTF	TGTGCCTGGAGTGGCAGGGGGGAGAACTATGGCTACACCTTC	TRBV30	TRBJ1-2	TRBD1	few
CASSFGTSGGSRKTQYF	TGTGCCAGCAGCTTCGGGACTAGCGGGGGGTCGAGGAAGACCCAGTACTTC	TRBV7-8	TRBJ2-5	TRBD2	.
CASDSTGNQPQHF	TGTGCCAGCGACTCCACAGGGAATCAGCCCCAGCATTTT	TRBV2	TRBJ1-5	.	.
CASSVRSDSYNEQFF	TGCGCCAGCAGCGTTCGGTCAGACTCATACAATGAGCAGTTCTTC	TRBV5-1	TRBJ2-1	.	.
CASSQFSGGYNEQFF	TGTGCCAGCAGCCAATTTAGCGGGGGGTACAATGAGCAGTTCTTC	TRBV5-4	TRBJ2-1	TRBD2	.
CAWSSGDDGYTF	TGTGCCTGGAGTTCGGGGGACGATGGCTACACCTTC	TRBV30	TRBJ1-2	.	few
CASSPGGGPTYNEQFF	TGTGCCAGCTCACCGGGCGGGGGGCCAACCTACAATGAGCAGTTCTTC	TRBV18	TRBJ2-1	TRBD2	.
CASAGGTALTHSPLHF	TGTGCCAGCGCGGGCGGAACAGCCTTAACTCATTCACCCCTCCACTTT	TRBV28	TRBJ1-6	.	.
CASSFSGTGGYEQYF	TGTGCCAGCAGCTTCTCCGGGACAGGGGGCTACGAGCAGTACTTC	TRBV11-3	TRBJ2-7	TRBD1	.
CASSLFPSGGPNTGELFF	TGTGCCAGCAGCTTATTTCCTAGCGGGGGGCCGAACACCGGGGAGCTGTTTTTT	TRBV7-3	TRBJ2-2	TRBD2	.